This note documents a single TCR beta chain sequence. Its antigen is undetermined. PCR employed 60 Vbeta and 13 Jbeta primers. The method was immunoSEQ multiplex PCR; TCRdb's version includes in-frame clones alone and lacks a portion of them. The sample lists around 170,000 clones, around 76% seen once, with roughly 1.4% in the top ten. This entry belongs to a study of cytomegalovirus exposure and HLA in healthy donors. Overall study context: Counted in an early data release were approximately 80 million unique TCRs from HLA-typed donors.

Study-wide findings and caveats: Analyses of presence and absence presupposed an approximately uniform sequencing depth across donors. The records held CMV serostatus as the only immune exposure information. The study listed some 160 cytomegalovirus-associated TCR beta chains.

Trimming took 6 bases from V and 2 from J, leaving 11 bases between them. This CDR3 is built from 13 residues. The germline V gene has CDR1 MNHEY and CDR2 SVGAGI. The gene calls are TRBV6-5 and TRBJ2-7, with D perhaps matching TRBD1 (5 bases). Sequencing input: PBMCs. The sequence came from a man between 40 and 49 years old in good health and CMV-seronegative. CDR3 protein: CASSPTDTYEQYF. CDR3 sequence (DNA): TGTGCCAGCAGCCCCACGGACACCTACGAGCAGTACTTC.